This T cell receptor (beta chain) was recorded in a study of identical twins. A template switching step contributed a universal primer site, while unique molecular identifiers were present in the cDNA. TCRdb analysed the 5' RACE reads with MiXCR anew, one entry per CDR3 protein. The sample yields around 690,000 distinct CDR3 sequences, about 20% seen once. This clonotype occurred many times. Germline is not matched at one junction end, which may reflect a read error. These same data were also listed under a study on T cells expressing NK-cell markers. Turning to that study: Topping the CD3+CD56-NKG2C+ fraction as well were these clonotypes, in a handful of donors.

This sequence was found in a woman younger than 30 in good health. Sequences were obtained from PBMCs.

The CDR3 protein is CASSQGGQETQYF. The CDR3 region has the DNA TGTGCCAGCAGCCAGGGGGGCCAGGAGACCCAGTACTTC. The chain joins TRBV4-1 to TRBJ2-5; a possible D gene is TRBD1 (7 bases). CDR3 length: 13 residues. CDR1 and CDR2 from the germline V gene are MGHRA and YSYEKL.